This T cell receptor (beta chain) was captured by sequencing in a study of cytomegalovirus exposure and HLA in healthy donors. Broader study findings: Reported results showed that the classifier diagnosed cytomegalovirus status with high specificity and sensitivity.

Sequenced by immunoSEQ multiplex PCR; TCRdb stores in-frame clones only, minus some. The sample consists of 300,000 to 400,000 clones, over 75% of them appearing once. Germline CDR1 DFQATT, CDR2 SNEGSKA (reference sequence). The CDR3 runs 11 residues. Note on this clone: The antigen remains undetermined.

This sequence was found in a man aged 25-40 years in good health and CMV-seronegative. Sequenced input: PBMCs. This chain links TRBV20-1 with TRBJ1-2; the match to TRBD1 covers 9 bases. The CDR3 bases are TGCAGCGCGACAGGGGGCTATGGCTACACCTTC. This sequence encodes CSATGGYGYTF.